The TCR beta chain under discussion was sequenced for a study of CD8 T cells in ankylosing spondylitis. Of note for this clonotype: Antigen specificity is unknown.

Overall study results and limits: Characteristic of ankylosing spondylitis blood, it appeared, was a TCR beta motif comprising several highly homologous variants.

TCRdb itself ran the 5' RACE reads through MiXCR, one entry per CDR3 protein. The sample contains more than 200,000 distinct CDR3 sequences, about 24% of which appear only once. Sample: blood, either unsorted or a sorted T cell fraction (not recorded which). This clonotype was obtained from a male donor with ankylosing spondylitis or in good health (not recorded which).

The CDR3 DNA is TGCAGTGCTAGAGATGAAGGGGGGGGTCCTCGGGAGACCCAGTACTTC. It translates to CSARDEGGGPRETQYF. This chain connects TRBV20-1 to TRBJ2-5, with D possibly TRBD2 on 7 matching bases. CDR1 and CDR2 from the germline V gene are DFQATT and SNEGSKA (reference sequence). The ends were cut back, 0 bases at V and 5 bases at J, with 19 bases in the middle. The CDR3 covers 16 residues.